The clone carrying this T cell receptor beta chain turned up a few times. Enrolled through a virtual design, the participants were between roughly 18 and 90 years of age and came from about two dozen US areas. Assay: immunoSEQ multiplex PCR; the TCRdb copy retains only in-frame clones and omits some. The table lists approximately 350,000 clones, around four fifths of them singletons. This specimen comes from a study of blood T cell repertoires in COVID-19. Whole-study context: The analysed material was cDNA or gDNA that came from T cells, B-cell-depleted T cells, or PBMCs.

CDR3 length: 14 amino acids. V gave up 8 bases and J gave up 4 bases, with 15 bases separating them. Germline CDR1 and CDR2: SEHNR and FQNEAQ (reference sequence). The TCR sequence derives from a woman between 45 and 60 years old who had recovered from COVID-19. This chain links TRBV7-9 with TRBJ1-3; maybe TRBD1 (5 bases). What was sequenced was PBMCs or T cells enriched from blood (not recorded which). CDR3 sequence reads: CASQKGFQGNTIYF. The CDR3 coding sequence is TGTGCCAGCCAGAAGGGGTTCCAGGGAAACACCATATATTTT.